A selection of T cell receptor beta chains follows, all from one sample in a study of T cells in Graves' hyperthyroidism and ophthalmopathy. TCRdb used MiXCR to reprocess the multiplex PCR reads, holding one entry per CDR3 protein. The data hold under 700,000 distinct CDR3 sequences, with 15% to 20% observed a single time. The sequencing sample was made of blood. The receptors were sampled from a woman younger than 30 with Graves' hyperthyroidism. Both conserved end residues are part of each CDR3. D genes are given only for firm matches. Only some rows state a clone size, as once, few, many or a class for expanded clones.

d_gene	abundance	j_gene	v_gene	CDR3nt	CDR3aa
TRBD2	NA	TRBJ2-1	TRBV2	TGTGCCTACCGGGGGGGGGGTTCGTACAATGAGCAGTTCTTC	CAYRGGGSYNEQFF
TRBD1	many	TRBJ1-1	TRBV3-1	TGTGCCAGCAGCCAAGCAGGAGGGGGCCTACCTGCTTTCTTT	CASSQAGGGLPAFF
NA	many	TRBJ1-5	TRBV6-6	TGTGCCAGCAGTTACGGGGTTAGCAATCAGCCCCAGCATTTT	CASSYGVSNQPQHF
TRBD2	NA	TRBJ2-5	TRBV3-1	TGTGCCAGCAGCCAAGTTACTAAGACTAGCGGGGCCGAGACCCAGTACTTC	CASSQVTKTSGAETQYF
TRBD2	few	TRBJ2-3	TRBV3-1	TGTGCCAGCAGCCAAGAGAGCGGGGGGCCCACAGATACGCAGTATTTT	CASSQESGGPTDTQYF
TRBD1	NA	TRBJ1-1	TRBV19	TGTGCCAGTAGTACCCGGGACAGAGTAGTTAACACTGAAGCTTTCTTT	CASSTRDRVVNTEAFF
NA	NA	TRBJ1-6	TRBV6-2/TRBV6-3	TGTGCCAGCAGTTGGGGACCTGGTCCTTTACCCCTCCACTTT	CASSWGPGPLPLHF
NA	many	TRBJ1-2	TRBV2	TGTGCCAGCATGGTCTGGGGTTCCAACTATGGCTACACCTTC	CASMVWGSNYGYTF
NA	NA	TRBJ2-1	TRBV12-3/TRBV12-4	TGTGCCAGCAGTGGGGGAGAGAACGCCTACAATGAGCAGTTCTTC	CASSGGENAYNEQFF
TRBD2	few	TRBJ2-1	TRBV7-2	TGTGCCAGCAGCCCCGGACTAGCGGCTCCTTCCTACAATGAGCAGTTCTTC	CASSPGLAAPSYNEQFF
TRBD2	NA	TRBJ2-1	TRBV5-4	TGTGCCAGCAGCCCGGCGGGACTACACAATGAGCAGTTCTTC	CASSPAGLHNEQFF
TRBD2	few	TRBJ2-7	TRBV18	TGTGCCAGCTCACCGGGAAAGAGCGGGGTCTTATACGAGCAGTACTTC	CASSPGKSGVLYEQYF
NA	once	TRBJ2-1	TRBV5-1	TGCGCCAGCAGCCCGCAAGTGGGGGCCAATGAGCAGTTCTTC	CASSPQVGANEQFF
TRBD2	few	TRBJ2-7	TRBV12-3/TRBV12-4	TGTGCCAGCAGCCTGGGACTAGCTAACGAGCAGTACTTC	CASSLGLANEQYF
NA	NA	TRBJ1-5	TRBV6-1	TGTTCCAGCAGTGAAAATCCTTCCAGGGAGCTTAGCAATCAGCCCCAGCATTTT	CSSSENPSRELSNQPQHF
NA	NA	TRBJ2-7	TRBV29-1	TGCAGCGTTGAAGGCGATCAAACCTACGAGCAGTACTTC	CSVEGDQTYEQYF
NA	NA	TRBJ1-5	TRBV5-1	TGCGCCAGCAGCTTGGGGGATCAGGGGCCCCAGCATTTT	CASSLGDQGPQHF
TRBD2	few	TRBJ2-1	TRBV10-3	TGTGCCATCAGTGCGGCGGGGGGTACCTACAATGAGCAGTTCTTC	CAISAAGGTYNEQFF
NA	NA	TRBJ1-5	TRBV6-1	TGTGCCAGCAGTGAAAGAGAGGCGCAGCCCCAGCATTTT	CASSEREAQPQHF
NA	many	TRBJ2-5	TRBV12-3/TRBV12-4	TGTGCCAGCAGTCTACCCGGCGTAGAGACCCAGTACTTC	CASSLPGVETQYF
NA	many	TRBJ2-7	TRBV28	TGTGCCAGCAGTTTATTTAGTATAAACGAGCAGTACTTC	CASSLFSINEQYF
NA	few	TRBJ1-5	TRBV6-1	TGTGCCAGCAGTGCGTGGGTGACTCAGCCCCAGCATTTT	CASSAWVTQPQHF
TRBD1	many	TRBJ1-5	TRBV24-1	TGTGCCACCAGTGACCGACAGGGAGGCGTTCAGCCCCAGCATTTT	CATSDRQGGVQPQHF
NA	many	TRBJ1-4	TRBV2	TGTGCCAGCAGTGAGGGTCAAGGGATCAATGAAAAACTGTTTTTT	CASSEGQGINEKLFF
NA	NA	TRBJ2-5	TRBV7-2	TGTGCCAGCAGCTTAACGACAGAAGAGACCCAGTACTTC	CASSLTTEETQYF
NA	many	TRBJ1-1	TRBV12-3/TRBV12-4	TGTGCCAGCAGTTTACGACAGGTGAACACTGAAGCTTTCTTT	CASSLRQVNTEAFF
NA	few	TRBJ2-7	TRBV11-2	TGTGCCAGCAGCCCACGCTGGGGAGCACCCTACGCGCAGTACTTC	CASSPRWGAPYAQYF
NA	many	TRBJ1-2	TRBV20-1	TGCAGTGCTCCAAGAGACCCAGCCTATGGCTACACCTTC	CSAPRDPAYGYTF